This T cell receptor (beta chain) is from a study of control samples from healthy donors and cancer patients. Germline V CDR1 and CDR2: KGHDR, SFDVKD. V was cut by 6 bases and J by 4 bases, with 11 bases left in between. The length of the CDR3 is 14 residues. The protocol was immunoSEQ multiplex PCR, while the TCRdb copy is restricted to in-frame clones and leaves out a portion. The table shows approximately 90,000 clones, with approximately 84% occurring only once. Input material: PBMCs. This TCR was sampled from a man aged 65 to 85 with lung cancer. V is TRBV24-1 and J is TRBJ2-2, with a weak D call TRBD2 (5 bases). The CDR3 bases are TGTGCCACCAGTCCCGGAGGCGGCACCGGGGAGCTGTTTTTT. It translates to CATSPGGGTGELFF.